This entry is about one TCR beta chain. This sample was included in a study of blood T cell repertoires in COVID-19. Trimming pared 5 bases from V and 0 bases from J, leaving 11 bases between. Germline V gene lookup returns CDR1 SNHLY and CDR2 FYNNEI. The CDR3 sequence is 15 residues long. The protocol was immunoSEQ multiplex PCR, while the TCRdb copy is restricted to in-frame clones and leaves out a portion. The sample has around 150,000 clones; around 80% are singletons. The sample comprised peripheral blood. The V gene is TRBV2, the J gene TRBJ2-4; D perhaps matches TRBD1 (6 bases). This clonotype was sampled from a woman aged 80 or over with acute or convalescent COVID-19. The CDR3 reads CASSSQGLAKNIQYF. The CDR3 DNA is TGTGCCAGCAGTTCCCAGGGGCTAGCCAAAAACATTCAGTACTTC.